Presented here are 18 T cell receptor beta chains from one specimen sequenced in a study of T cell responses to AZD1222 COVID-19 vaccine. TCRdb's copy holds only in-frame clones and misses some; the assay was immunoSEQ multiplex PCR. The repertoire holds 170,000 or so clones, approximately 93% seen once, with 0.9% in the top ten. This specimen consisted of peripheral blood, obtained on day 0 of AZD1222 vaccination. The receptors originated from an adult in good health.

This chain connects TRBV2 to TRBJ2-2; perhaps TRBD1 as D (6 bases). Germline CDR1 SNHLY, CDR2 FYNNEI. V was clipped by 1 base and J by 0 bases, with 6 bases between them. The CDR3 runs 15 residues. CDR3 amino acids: CASSEGQANTGELFF. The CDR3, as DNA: TGTGCCAGCAGTGAAGGACAGGCGAACACCGGGGAGCTGTTTTTT.

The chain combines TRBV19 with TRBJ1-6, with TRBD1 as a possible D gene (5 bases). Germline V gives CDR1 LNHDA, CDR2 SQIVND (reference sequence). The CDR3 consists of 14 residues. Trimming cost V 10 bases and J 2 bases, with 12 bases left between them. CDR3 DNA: TGTGCCACCCGTCAGGGTCCCTATAATTCACCCCTCCACTTT. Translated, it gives CATRQGPYNSPLHF.

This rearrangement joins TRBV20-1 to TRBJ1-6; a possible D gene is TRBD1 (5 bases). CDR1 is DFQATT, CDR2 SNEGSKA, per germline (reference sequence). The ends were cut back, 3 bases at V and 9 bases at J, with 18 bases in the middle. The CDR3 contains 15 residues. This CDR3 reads CSASSPGTVGSPLHF. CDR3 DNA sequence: TGCAGTGCTAGTAGCCCCGGGACTGTAGGTTCACCCCTCCACTTT.

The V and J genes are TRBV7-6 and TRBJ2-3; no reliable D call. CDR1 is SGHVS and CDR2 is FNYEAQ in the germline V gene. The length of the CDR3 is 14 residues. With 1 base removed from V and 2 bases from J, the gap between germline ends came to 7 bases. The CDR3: CASSLGYNTDTQYF. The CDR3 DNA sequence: TGTGCCAGCAGCTTAGGGTACAACACAGATACGCAGTATTTT.

The CDR3 reads CASSQNRGEFYEQYF. CDR3 DNA: TGTGCCAGCAGCCAAAACAGGGGCGAATTCTACGAGCAGTACTTC. This sequence joins TRBV11-2 and TRBJ2-7; 7 bases map to TRBD1. Germline CDR1 is SGHAT and CDR2 is FQNNGV. The CDR3 consists of 15 residues. The V gene end was trimmed by 5 bases and the J gene end by 3 bases; junction bases not matched to a gene: 10.

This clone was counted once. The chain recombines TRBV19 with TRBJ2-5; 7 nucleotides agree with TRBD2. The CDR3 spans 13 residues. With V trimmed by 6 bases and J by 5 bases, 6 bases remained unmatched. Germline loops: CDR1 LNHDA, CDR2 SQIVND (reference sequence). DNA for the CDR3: TGTGCCAGTAGCGGCGGACTAGTCGAGACCCAGTACTTC. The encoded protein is CASSGGLVETQYF.

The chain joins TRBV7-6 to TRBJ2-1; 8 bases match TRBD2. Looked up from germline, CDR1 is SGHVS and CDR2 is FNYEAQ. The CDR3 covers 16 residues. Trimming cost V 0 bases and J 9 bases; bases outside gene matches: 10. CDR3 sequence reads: CASSLAAPTSGREQFF. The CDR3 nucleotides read TGTGCCAGCAGCTTAGCGGCCCCCACTAGCGGTCGTGAGCAGTTCTTC.

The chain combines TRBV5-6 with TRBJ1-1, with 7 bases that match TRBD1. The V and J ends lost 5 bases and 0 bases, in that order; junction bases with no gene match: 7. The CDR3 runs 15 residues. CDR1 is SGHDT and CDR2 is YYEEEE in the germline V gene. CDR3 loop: CASRKTGTMNTEAFF. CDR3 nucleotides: TGTGCCAGCAGGAAGACAGGGACTATGAACACTGAAGCTTTCTTT.

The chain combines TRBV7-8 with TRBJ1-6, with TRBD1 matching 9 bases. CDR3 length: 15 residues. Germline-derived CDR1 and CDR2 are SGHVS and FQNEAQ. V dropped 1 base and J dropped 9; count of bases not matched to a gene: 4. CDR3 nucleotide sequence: TGTGCCAGCAGCTTAGGGACAGGGGTCCCTTCACCCCTCCACTTT. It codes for CASSLGTGVPSPLHF.

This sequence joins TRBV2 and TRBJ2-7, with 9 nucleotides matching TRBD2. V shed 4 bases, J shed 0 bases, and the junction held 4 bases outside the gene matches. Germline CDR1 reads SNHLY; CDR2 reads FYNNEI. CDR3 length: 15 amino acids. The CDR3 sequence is CASSAGTSSSYEQYF. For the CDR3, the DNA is TGTGCCAGCAGTGCCGGGACTAGCAGCTCCTACGAGCAGTACTTC.

CDR3 sequence reads: CASSYRLGGGAPSTDTQYF. The CDR3 DNA sequence: TGCGCCAGCAGCTACCGCCTCGGCGGGGGCGCACCCAGCACAGATACGCAGTATTTT. The chain uses TRBV5-1 and TRBJ2-3, with TRBD2 as a possible D gene (7 bases). V was pared by 3 bases and J by 0 bases, with 23 bases between. CDR1 and CDR2 (germline): SGHRS, YFSETQ. CDR3 length equals 19 residues.

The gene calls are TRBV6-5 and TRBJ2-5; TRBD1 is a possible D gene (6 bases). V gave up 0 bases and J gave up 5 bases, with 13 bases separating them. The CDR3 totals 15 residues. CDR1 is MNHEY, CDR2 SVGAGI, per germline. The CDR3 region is CASSYSGARGETQYF. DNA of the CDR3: TGTGCCAGCAGTTACTCGGGAGCAAGGGGGGAGACCCAGTACTTC.

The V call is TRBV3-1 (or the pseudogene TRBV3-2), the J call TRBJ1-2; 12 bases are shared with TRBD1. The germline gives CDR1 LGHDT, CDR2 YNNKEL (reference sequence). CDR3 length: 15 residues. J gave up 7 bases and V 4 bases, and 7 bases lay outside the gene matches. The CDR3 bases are TGTGCCAGCAGCCTCGGCGGGGACAGGGGGCCTGGCTACACCTTC. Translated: CASSLGGDRGPGYTF.

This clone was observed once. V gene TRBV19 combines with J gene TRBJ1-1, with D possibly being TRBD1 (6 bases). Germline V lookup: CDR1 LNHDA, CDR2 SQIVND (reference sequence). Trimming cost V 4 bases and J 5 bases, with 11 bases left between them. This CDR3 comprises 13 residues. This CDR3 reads CASSTDSGTEAFF. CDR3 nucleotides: TGTGCCAGTAGTACGGACAGTGGTACTGAAGCTTTCTTT.

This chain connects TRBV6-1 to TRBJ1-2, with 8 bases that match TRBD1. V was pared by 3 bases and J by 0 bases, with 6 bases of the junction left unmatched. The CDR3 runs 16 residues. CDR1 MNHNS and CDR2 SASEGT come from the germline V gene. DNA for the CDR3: TGTGCCAGCAGTGATCTCCGACAGGGGCCTAACTATGGCTACACCTTC. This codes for CASSDLRQGPNYGYTF.

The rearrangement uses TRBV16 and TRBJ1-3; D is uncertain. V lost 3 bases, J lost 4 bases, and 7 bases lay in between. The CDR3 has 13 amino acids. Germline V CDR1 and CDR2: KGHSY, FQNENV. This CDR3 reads CASSQDGGNTIYF. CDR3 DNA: TGTGCCAGCAGCCAGGACGGAGGAAACACCATATATTTT.

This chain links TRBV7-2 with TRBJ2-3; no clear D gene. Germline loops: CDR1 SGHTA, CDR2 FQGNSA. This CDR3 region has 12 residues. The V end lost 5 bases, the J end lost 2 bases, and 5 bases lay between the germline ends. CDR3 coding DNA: TGTGCCAGCAGCCGCTCCACAGATACGCAGTATTTT. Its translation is CASSRSTDTQYF.

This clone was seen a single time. CDR3 DNA sequence: TGCAGTGCTAGTGGGACAGGGGTCTACACCTTC. Protein: CSASGTGVYTF. V and J are TRBV20-1 and TRBJ1-2; 10 bases align to TRBD1. CDR3 size: 11 residues. Losses at the gene ends were 3 bases for V and 10 bases for J; bases not matched to a gene: 2. Germline CDR1 reads DFQATT; CDR2 reads SNEGSKA (reference sequence).